This T cell receptor (beta chain) was identified during a study of blood T cell repertoires in COVID-19 (dated by TCRdb to between 2020 and 2021). Regarding the complete study: Samples covering the acute and convalescent phases of COVID-19 were provided by collaborators in the United States, Italy and Spain. The prospective study material was composed of cDNA or gDNA derived from T cells, B-cell-depleted T cells, or PBMCs. The repertoires were released in a freely available public database meant as a resource for research on the immune response to SARS-CoV-2. The dataset comprised deeply sampled blood TCRbeta repertoires from subjects exposed to, actively infected with, or recovered from COVID-19. Where HLA class I and class II types were available, the types were taken from metadata supplied by the sample provider, not from assay-based typing. The samples were drawn from two sources: the first 160 participants of the ongoing ImmuneRACE study, and 1,000 to 1,500 subjects contributed by 6 global collaborators. The sample metadata nearly always contained a de-identified subject ID, COVID-19 status, age in years and sex. Points the paper makes about the study in general: How much clinical and demographic metadata was included differed by source and by participant, and the metadata was provided uncurated.

V is trimmed back by 2 bases and J by 1 base, and the junction contains 6 bases that no gene match accounts for. From cysteine to phenylalanine, the CDR3 is 16 amino acids long. Solely the CDR3 DNA is kept, with 48 bases framed from the first base. Reading the germline V gene gives CDR1 MNHEY and CDR2 SVGAGI. TCRbeta CDR3 regions were amplified from genomic DNA by means of the immunoSEQ Assay, a bias-controlled multiplex PCR. The authors' pipeline ran thus. Within the assay, amplification of reference gene primers was used to estimate how many nucleated cells each sample contained. Sequence reads were collapsed and filtered to measure the absolute abundance of every unique TCRbeta CDR3 rearrangement. For each sample, productive Simpson clonality was calculated as the square root of Simpson's diversity index across productive rearrangements. TCRdb limited this immuneACCESS table to in-frame rearrangements with V and J called. A share of clones is missing; checked studies link under half to unresolved V genes, and the rest is unexplained. Clonal size and the V and J genes are those of that table, whereas D and trimming came from the DNA. This sample is represented by some 200,000 clones; approximately 80% of them were singletons. Approximately 5.1% of the sample lies in the top ten.

Another Seattle source contributed samples from volunteer blood donors who had recovered from COVID-19. Collaborating institutions collected whole blood in K2EDTA tubes following their own protocols. For TCRbeta analysis, collaborators shipped samples in one of three forms: frozen whole blood, isolated PBMCs, or DNA extracted from either of those sample types. Points on this clone: This clone's antigen is unknown. It has no much larger one-base neighbor in the sample; base qualities were not kept.

The TCR was taken from a woman aged 60-70 years who had recovered from COVID-19. The rearranged segments are TRBV6-5 and TRBJ2-5; 8 central nucleotides agree with TRBD2. Material for sequencing was peripheral blood. The CDR3 here reads CASSYQITSGQETQYF. The bases are TGTGCCAGCAGTTACCAGATAACTAGCGGCCAAGAGACCCAGTACTTC.